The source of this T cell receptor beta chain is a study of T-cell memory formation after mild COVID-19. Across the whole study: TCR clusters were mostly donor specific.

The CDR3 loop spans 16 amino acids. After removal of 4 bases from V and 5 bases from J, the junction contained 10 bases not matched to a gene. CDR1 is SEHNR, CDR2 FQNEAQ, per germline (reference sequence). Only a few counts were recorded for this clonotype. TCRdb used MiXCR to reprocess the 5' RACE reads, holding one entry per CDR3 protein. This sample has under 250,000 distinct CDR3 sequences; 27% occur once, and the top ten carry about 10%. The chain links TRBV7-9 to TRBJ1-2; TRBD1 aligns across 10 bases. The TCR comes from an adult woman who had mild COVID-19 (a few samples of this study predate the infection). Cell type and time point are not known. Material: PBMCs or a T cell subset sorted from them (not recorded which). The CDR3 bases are TGTGCCAGCAGCTCCCCCCGACAGGGGGCTGGGTATGGCTACACCTTC. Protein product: CASSSPRQGAGYGYTF. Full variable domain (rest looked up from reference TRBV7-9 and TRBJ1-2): DTGVSQNPRHKITKRGQNVTFRCDPISEHNRLYWYRQTLGQGPEFLTYFQNEAQLEKSRLLSDRFSAERPKGSFSTLEIQRTEQGDSAMYLCASSSPRQGAGYGYTFGSGTRLTVV.